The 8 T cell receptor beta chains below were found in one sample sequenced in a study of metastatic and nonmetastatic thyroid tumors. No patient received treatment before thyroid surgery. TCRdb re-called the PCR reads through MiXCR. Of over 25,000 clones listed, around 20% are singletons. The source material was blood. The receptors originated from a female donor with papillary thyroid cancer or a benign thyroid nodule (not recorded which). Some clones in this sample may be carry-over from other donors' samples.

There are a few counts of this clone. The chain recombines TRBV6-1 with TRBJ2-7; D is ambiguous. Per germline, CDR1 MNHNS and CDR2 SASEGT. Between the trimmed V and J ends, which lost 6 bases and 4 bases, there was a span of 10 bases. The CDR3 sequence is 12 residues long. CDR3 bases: TGTGCCAGCAGCCAGTCCGGATACGAGCAGTACTTC. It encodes CASSQSGYEQYF.

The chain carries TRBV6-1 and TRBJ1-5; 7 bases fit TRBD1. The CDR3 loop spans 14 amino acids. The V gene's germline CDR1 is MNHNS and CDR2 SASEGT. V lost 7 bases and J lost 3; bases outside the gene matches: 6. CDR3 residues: CASNPTGSNQPQHF. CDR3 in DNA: TGTGCCAGCAACCCGACAGGGTCCAATCAGCCCCAGCATTTT.

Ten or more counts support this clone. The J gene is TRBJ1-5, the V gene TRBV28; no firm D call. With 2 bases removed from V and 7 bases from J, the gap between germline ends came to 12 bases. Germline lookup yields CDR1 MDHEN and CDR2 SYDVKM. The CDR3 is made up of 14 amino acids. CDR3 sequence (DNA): TGTGCCAGCAGTTTAGCACTCCGGGTACAGCCCCAGCATTTT. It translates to CASSLALRVQPQHF.

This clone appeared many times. DNA of the CDR3: TGTGCCTCCCAGGGACAGTTCATGAACACTGAAGCTTTCTTT. Translating gives CASQGQFMNTEAFF. V and J are TRBV12-3 or TRBV12-4 and TRBJ1-1; 7 bases agree with TRBD1. The CDR3 totals 14 residues. V gave up 11 bases and J gave up 0 bases; unmatched junction bases: 9.

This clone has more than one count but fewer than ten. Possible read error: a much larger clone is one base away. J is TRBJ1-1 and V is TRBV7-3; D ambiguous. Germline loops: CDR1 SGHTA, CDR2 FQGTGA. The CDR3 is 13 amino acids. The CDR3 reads CAGSLVSTTEAFF. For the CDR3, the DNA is TGTGCCGGCAGCTTAGTCTCCACCACTGAAGCTTTCTTT.

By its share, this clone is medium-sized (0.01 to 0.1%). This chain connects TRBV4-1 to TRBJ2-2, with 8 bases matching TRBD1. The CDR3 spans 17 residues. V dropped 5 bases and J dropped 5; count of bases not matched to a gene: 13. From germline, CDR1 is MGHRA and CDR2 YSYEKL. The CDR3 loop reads CASSSQRTGRGTGELFF. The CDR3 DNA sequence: TGCGCCAGCAGCTCACAGCGGACAGGGCGAGGTACCGGGGAGCTGTTTTTT.

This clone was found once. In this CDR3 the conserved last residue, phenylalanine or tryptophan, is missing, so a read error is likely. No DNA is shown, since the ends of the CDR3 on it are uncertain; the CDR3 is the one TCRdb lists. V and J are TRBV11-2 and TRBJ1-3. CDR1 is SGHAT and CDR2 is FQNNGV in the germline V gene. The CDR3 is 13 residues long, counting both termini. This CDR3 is CASSLVTGNTISL.

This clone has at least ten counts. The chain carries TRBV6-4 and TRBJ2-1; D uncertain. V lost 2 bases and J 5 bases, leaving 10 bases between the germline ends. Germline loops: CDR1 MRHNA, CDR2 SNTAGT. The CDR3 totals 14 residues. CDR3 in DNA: TGTGCCAGCAGTGACAAAGTAGAGGACAATGAGCAGTTCTTC. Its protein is CASSDKVEDNEQFF.